The 17 T cell receptor beta chains presented below share a single source sample, sequenced in a study of blood T cell repertoires in COVID-19. Assay: immunoSEQ multiplex PCR; the TCRdb copy retains only in-frame clones and omits some. The table records about 300,000 clones, roughly 80% of them present only once. The sequenced sample was peripheral blood. These receptors were collected from a human donor with COVID-19, enrolled during active disease. The donor label of this sample is uncertain.

V is TRBV7-8 and J is TRBJ2-2; no firm D call. Germline CDR1 and CDR2: SGHVS and FQNEAQ. Trimming took 4 bases from V and 8 from J, leaving 8 bases between them. This CDR3 has 12 amino acids. The CDR3 protein is CASSSGRGELFF. CDR3 bases: TGTGCCAGCAGCTCCGGTAGAGGGGAGCTGTTTTTT.

The chain carries TRBV19 and TRBJ1-1; 8 bases match TRBD1. Germline CDR1 LNHDA, CDR2 SQIVND (reference sequence). V shed 3 bases, J shed 3 bases, and the junction held 9 bases outside the gene matches. CDR3 size: 16 residues. The CDR3 here is CASSMDRADQDTEAFF. The CDR3 DNA is TGTGCCAGTAGTATGGACAGGGCCGACCAAGACACTGAAGCTTTCTTT.

The chain combines TRBV6-4 with TRBJ2-6, with D hard to call. The germline V gene has CDR1 MRHNA and CDR2 SNTAGT. V lost 6 bases and J lost 2, with 8 bases in between. The CDR3 totals 14 residues. CDR3 sequence reads: CASSQEAGANVLTF. The CDR3, as DNA: TGTGCCAGCAGCCAGGAAGCTGGGGCCAACGTCCTGACTTTC.

The gene calls are TRBV7-8 and TRBJ1-5; D uncertain. Trimming removed 5 bases from V and 1 base from J, with 12 bases in between. This CDR3 comprises 15 residues. Per the germline V gene, CDR1 is SGHVS and CDR2 is FQNEAQ. The CDR3, as DNA: TGTGCCAGCAGCCGCTCGGTCCCAAGCAATCAGCCCCAGCATTTT. Its translation is CASSRSVPSNQPQHF.

The chain joins TRBV6-2 or TRBV6-3 to TRBJ2-2, with a tentative D call TRBD2 (6 bases). Trimming cost V 2 bases and J 2 bases, with 9 bases left between them. Germline V gene data show CDR1 as MNHEY and CDR2 as SVGEGT. This CDR3 region has 15 residues. The CDR3 sequence is CASSYVGGNTGELFF. The CDR3 nucleotides read TGTGCCAGCAGTTACGTGGGAGGAAACACCGGGGAGCTGTTTTTT.

V and J are TRBV9 and TRBJ2-7, with TRBD2 identical over 15 bases. With V trimmed by 4 bases and J by 0 bases, 17 bases remained unmatched. CDR1 SGDLS and CDR2 YYNGEE come from the germline V gene. The CDR3 spans 21 residues. CDR3 in amino acids: CASSRTEPGTSGRINSYEQYF. CDR3 bases: TGTGCCAGCAGCCGAACCGAACCCGGGACTAGCGGGAGGATCAACTCCTACGAGCAGTACTTC.

The J gene is TRBJ2-1, the V gene TRBV4-2; TRBD2 matches at 8 bases. The CDR3 consists of 15 residues. The trim removed 4 bases at V and 8 bases at J, leaving 10 bases unmatched. Germline V gene lookup returns CDR1 LGHNA and CDR2 YNFKEQ. The CDR3 region has the DNA TGTGCCAGCAGCCCAGTGGTTAGCGGGACTTATGAGCAGTTCTTC. It translates to CASSPVVSGTYEQFF.

With respect to this clone: This specimen includes other DNA sequences encoding the same CDR3. The chain recombines TRBV19 with TRBJ1-5; 7 positions agree with TRBD1. V dropped 6 bases and J dropped 4; count of bases not matched to a gene: 3. CDR1 LNHDA and CDR2 SQIVND come from the germline V gene (reference sequence). There are 13 residues in the CDR3. DNA for the CDR3: TGTGCCAGTAGCAGGGACAGAAATCAGCCCCAGCATTTT. Translation gives CASSRDRNQPQHF.

This sequence joins TRBV5-1 and TRBJ2-1, with D possibly matching TRBD1 (5 bases). Deletions cut 4 bases from V and 4 bases from J, with 15 bases between. This CDR3 comprises 15 residues. The germline V gene encodes CDR1 SGHRS and CDR2 YFSETQ. CDR3 loop: CASSPTKGDYNEQFF. CDR3 sequence (DNA): TGCGCCAGCAGCCCGACCAAAGGGGATTACAATGAGCAGTTCTTC.

The table lists this clone with a few counts. The V gene is TRBV2, the J gene TRBJ1-6; 7 bases map to TRBD1. Unmatched junction bases numbered 13, after V lost 6 bases and J lost 5 bases. Germline V gene lookup returns CDR1 SNHLY and CDR2 FYNNEI. The CDR3 runs to 17 residues. The CDR3 nucleotides read TGTGCCAGCAGCGCCTATTCCGGGACAGTGGATAATTCACCCCTCCACTTT. Encoded protein: CASSAYSGTVDNSPLHF.

This clone is a singleton in its sample. The chain uses TRBV3-1 (or the pseudogene TRBV3-2) and TRBJ1-2; the D is unclear. The CDR3 sequence is 14 residues long. Germline V gene sequence: CDR1 LGHDT, CDR2 YNNKEL (reference sequence). V was pared by 0 bases and J by 4 bases, with 9 bases between. In nucleotides, the CDR3 is TGTGCCAGCAGCCAAGACTTACGAGTCTATGGCTACACCTTC. Translated, it gives CASSQDLRVYGYTF.

The chain joins TRBV7-2 to TRBJ2-1; D call uncertain. The CDR3 loop spans 14 amino acids. Germline CDR1 reads SGHTA; CDR2 reads FQGNSA. The ends were cut back, 0 bases at V and 0 bases at J, with 3 bases in the middle. In nucleotides, the CDR3 is TGTGCCAGCAGCTTAGCGGCCTCCTACAATGAGCAGTTCTTC. Translating it yields CASSLAASYNEQFF.

This clone was seen just once. The chain couples TRBV7-3 to TRBJ1-2; 7 bases are shared with TRBD1. The CDR3 length is 15 residues. V was clipped by 5 bases and J by 0 bases; unmatched bases: 6. Germline CDR1 is SGHTA and CDR2 is FQGTGA. In DNA form, the CDR3 reads TGTGCCAGCAGCCCAGGGACAGACACTAACTATGGCTACACCTTC. Translation: CASSPGTDTNYGYTF. The variable domain in full, completed from reference TRBV7-3 and TRBJ1-2, reads GAGVSQTPSNKVTEKGKYVELRCDPISGHTALYWYRQSLGQGPEFLIYFQGTGAADDSGLPNDRFFAVRPEGSVSTLKIQRTERGDSAVYLCASSPGTDTNYGYTFGSGTRLTVV.

The V and J genes are TRBV19 and TRBJ2-2, with 14 bases fitting TRBD2. The V segment lost 5 bases and the J segment 5 bases; nucleotides outside the gene matches: 4. The germline CDR1 and CDR2 sequences are LNHDA and SQIVND (reference sequence). The CDR3 loop spans 16 amino acids. CDR3: CASSPTSGRATGELFF. The CDR3 region has the DNA TGTGCCAGTAGTCCGACTAGCGGGAGGGCGACCGGGGAGCTGTTTTTT.

The chain uses TRBV25-1 and TRBJ1-4; 7 nucleotides match TRBD1. J lost 8 bases, V lost 4 bases, and 7 bases had no gene match. The CDR3 covers 14 residues. CDR1 MGHDK and CDR2 SYGVNS come from the germline V gene. CDR3 DNA sequence: TGTGCCAGCAGTGGCCGGGGGACAGCGGAAAAACTGTTTTTT. As protein: CASSGRGTAEKLFF.

The V gene is TRBV5-4, the J gene TRBJ2-5, with D tentatively TRBD1 (6 bases). The length of the CDR3 is 14 residues. Germline-derived CDR1 and CDR2 are SGHNT and YYREEE (reference sequence). V dropped 1 base and J dropped 4 bases, with 11 bases sitting between them. The CDR3: CASSLRHRAETQYF. The CDR3 DNA reads TGTGCCAGCAGCTTGCGACACAGGGCAGAGACCCAGTACTTC.

The genes are TRBV28 and TRBJ2-2; no definite D call. Germline values: CDR1 MDHEN, CDR2 SYDVKM. Deletions cut 5 bases from V and 2 bases from J, with 6 bases between. The CDR3 totals 13 residues. The CDR3 here is CASSTVNTGELFF. For the CDR3, the DNA is TGTGCCAGCAGTACGGTTAACACCGGGGAGCTGTTTTTT.